Listed below are T cell receptor beta chains from one sample, sequenced in a study of blood T cell repertoires in COVID-19. Produced via immunoSEQ multiplex PCR; TCRdb's table is partial and in-frame only. The repertoire holds some 200,000 clones, with 84% as singletons. Source material: peripheral blood. These receptors were taken from a man aged 45-60 years with active or convalescent COVID-19. Each CDR3 is given with its conserved first and last residue. Fields, in order: clone size, D gene, V gene, CDR3 length, J gene, CDR3 DNA, CDR3 protein. The D gene is left open where the match is weak. The size of a clone is reported for some rows only, either as once, few or many, or as a class for expanded clones.

size: .
D: TRBD1
V: TRBV28
length: 16
J: TRBJ2-2
DNA: TGTGCCAGCAGTTCCGCGGCCAGGGGGCTTACCGGGGAGCTGTTTTTT
CDR3: CASSSAARGLTGELFF

size: .
D: .
V: TRBV2
length: 13
J: TRBJ1-1
DNA: TGTGCCAGCAGTACGACAGGGAACACTGAAGCTTTCTTT
CDR3: CASSTTGNTEAFF

size: once
D: .
V: TRBV5-5
length: 18
J: TRBJ2-6
DNA: TGTGCCAGCAGCCGCACCGCGGGACGGCCCTCTGGGGCCAACGTCCTGACTTTC
CDR3: CASSRTAGRPSGANVLTF

size: .
D: .
V: TRBV18
length: 14
J: TRBJ1-6
DNA: TGTGCCAGCTCACCGAACAGGGACAATTCACCCCTCCACTTT
CDR3: CASSPNRDNSPLHF

size: .
D: TRBD2
V: TRBV2
length: 15
J: TRBJ2-3
DNA: TGTGCCAGCATGGTGGGGACTAGTAGCACAGATACGCAGTATTTT
CDR3: CASMVGTSSTDTQYF

size: .
D: .
V: TRBV4-3
length: 14
J: TRBJ1-2
DNA: TGCGCCAGCAGCCTCGCGGGGGAGCCCTATGGCTACACCTTC
CDR3: CASSLAGEPYGYTF

size: .
D: .
V: TRBV2
length: 12
J: TRBJ2-2
DNA: TGTGCCAGCAGGGCGGACACCGGGGAGCTGTTTTTT
CDR3: CASRADTGELFF

size: .
D: .
V: TRBV27
length: 14
J: TRBJ2-7
DNA: TGTGCCAGCAGCCTAGCTCCTAGCTCCTACGAGCAGTACTTC
CDR3: CASSLAPSSYEQYF

size: .
D: TRBD2
V: TRBV28
length: 15
J: TRBJ2-7
DNA: TGTGCCAGCATCCCCGGGACTAGCGGCTCCTACGAGCAGTACTTC
CDR3: CASIPGTSGSYEQYF

size: .
D: TRBD1
V: TRBV6-5
length: 15
J: TRBJ1-4
DNA: TGTGCCAGCAGGGCTTGGACAGGCTCTAATGAAAAACTGTTTTTT
CDR3: CASRAWTGSNEKLFF

size: .
D: TRBD2
V: TRBV2
length: 17
J: TRBJ2-1
DNA: TGTGCCAGCAAAGGGACTAGCGGGAGGCCCTCCTACAATGAGCAGTTCTTC
CDR3: CASKGTSGRPSYNEQFF

size: .
D: .
V: TRBV4-1
length: 16
J: TRBJ2-7
DNA: TGCGCCAGCAGCCAAGAACGCGGGGTCCCCACCTACGAGCAGTACTTC
CDR3: CASSQERGVPTYEQYF

size: .
D: .
V: TRBV5-5
length: 15
J: TRBJ2-6
DNA: TGTGCCAGCAGCCCGGAGAGGTTTGGGGCCAACGTCCTGACTTTC
CDR3: CASSPERFGANVLTF